What follows are 27 T cell receptor beta chains derived from one specimen sequenced in a study of blood T cell repertoires in COVID-19. The data were produced by immunoSEQ multiplex PCR, yet TCRdb's version contains in-frame clones alone and is incomplete. The sample shows roughly 400,000 clones, roughly 92% of them seen only once. Specimen: PBMCs or T cells enriched from blood (not recorded which). The receptors were sampled from a woman between 35 and 50 years old who had been exposed to COVID-19.

V is TRBV28 and J is TRBJ2-7, with a weak D call TRBD1 (6 bases). V was clipped by 6 bases and J by 7 bases, with 19 bases between them. Germline CDR1 reads MDHEN; CDR2 reads SYDVKM. This CDR3 has 14 residues. Here the CDR3 DNA reads TGTGCCAGCAGAGGACCCCAACAGGGCGATGAGCAGTACTTC. It yields the protein CASRGPQQGDEQYF.

About this clone: One end of the junction varies from germline; a read error may be responsible. The chain is built from TRBV25-1 and TRBJ1-5, with TRBD1 matching 9 bases. Germline CDR1 reads MGHDK; CDR2 reads SYGVNS. This CDR3 is 12 amino acids long. This CDR3 reads CASSEEGQGHDF. The CDR3 DNA reads TGTGCCAGCAGTGAGGAGGGACAGGGTCACGATTTT.

This clone was detected only a few times. This chain links TRBV3-1 (or the pseudogene TRBV3-2) with TRBJ1-1, with TRBD1 matching over 8 bases. There are 15 residues in the CDR3. Germline lookup yields CDR1 LGHDT and CDR2 YNNKEL (reference sequence). The V and J ends lost 3 bases and 5 bases, in that order; junction bases with no gene match: 8. CDR3 amino acids: CASSQQGARRTEAFF. For the CDR3, the DNA is TGTGCCAGCAGCCAGCAGGGGGCGCGGAGAACTGAAGCTTTCTTT.

CDR3 coding DNA: TGTGCCAGCAGGGGGACAGGGAGTCAGCCCCAGCATTTT. Its translation: CASRGTGSQPQHF. The chain recombines TRBV2 with TRBJ1-5, with 9 bases that match TRBD1. The V segment lost 6 bases and the J segment 6 bases; nucleotides outside the gene matches: 3. Per the germline V gene, CDR1 is SNHLY and CDR2 is FYNNEI. This CDR3 is built from 13 residues.

The J gene is TRBJ2-1, the V gene TRBV6-4, with TRBD2 matching over 9 bases. This CDR3 spans 15 amino acids. V shed 10 bases, J shed 4 bases, and the junction held 11 bases outside the gene matches. The germline CDR1 and CDR2 sequences are MRHNA and SNTAGT. CDR3 protein: CATSSSSGDYNEQFF. The CDR3, as DNA: TGTGCCACTTCCAGCTCTAGCGGGGATTACAATGAGCAGTTCTTC.

The J gene is TRBJ2-1, the V gene TRBV25-1; 9 bases are a match to TRBD1. The CDR3 length is 11 residues. V lost 3 bases, J lost 16 bases, and 4 bases stayed unmatched. The germline CDR1 and CDR2 sequences are MGHDK and SYGVNS. The CDR3 sequence is CASSDRTGEFF. The CDR3 DNA reads as TGTGCCAGCAGTGACCGGACAGGGGAATTCTTC.

The chain couples TRBV2 to TRBJ1-2; 11 positions match TRBD1. The CDR3 is made up of 15 amino acids. V was pared by 7 bases and J by 2 bases, with 6 bases of the junction left unmatched. CDR1 is SNHLY and CDR2 is FYNNEI in the germline V gene. The CDR3 region is CASISGTGGNYGYTF. The CDR3 coding sequence is TGTGCCAGCATATCCGGGACAGGGGGAAACTATGGCTACACCTTC.

This rearrangement joins TRBV7-8 to TRBJ1-4; D is ambiguous. Germline CDR1 SGHVS, CDR2 FQNEAQ. Trimming shortened V by 4 bases and J by 3 bases, and 12 bases separated the two germline ends. The CDR3 sequence is 15 residues long. The CDR3 is CASSSYRSANEKLFF. In DNA form, the CDR3 reads TGTGCCAGCAGCTCCTACCGGTCGGCTAATGAAAAACTGTTTTTT.

The CDR3 spells CASATRPGLSTNQPQHF. CDR3 DNA sequence: TGTGCCAGCGCAACCCGCCCGGGACTCTCGACCAATCAGCCCCAGCATTTT. This chain links TRBV27 with TRBJ1-5; the D gene is possibly TRBD1 (5 bases). CDR1 is MNHEY and CDR2 is SMNVEV in the germline V gene (reference sequence). V lost 8 bases and J 3 bases, leaving 23 bases between the germline ends. The CDR3 runs 17 residues.

The chain combines TRBV13 with TRBJ2-2, with 8 bases that match TRBD1. The CDR3 has 17 amino acids. V lost 4 bases, J lost 3 bases, and 10 bases stayed unmatched. Germline V lookup: CDR1 PRHDT, CDR2 FYEKMQ (reference sequence). Here the CDR3 DNA reads TGTGCCAGCAGCTCCACGGACAGGGTTGGGGACACCGGGGAGCTGTTTTTT. It codes for CASSSTDRVGDTGELFF.

The genes are TRBV30 and TRBJ1-4; 8 bases are shared with TRBD1. Germline V gene sequence: CDR1 GTSNPN, CDR2 SVGIG (reference sequence). CDR3 length: 13 residues. V shed 3 bases and J 14 bases; nucleotides not matched to a gene: 11. This CDR3 reads CAWRPEGQAVLFF. The CDR3 nucleotides are TGTGCCTGGAGACCAGAGGGACAGGCCGTTCTGTTTTTT.

This rearrangement joins TRBV10-1 to TRBJ1-5; 7 bases fit TRBD1. There are 18 residues in the CDR3. CDR1 and CDR2 from the germline V gene are WNHNN and SYGVQD (reference sequence). V dropped 5 bases and J dropped 0; count of bases not matched to a gene: 13. CDR3 loop: CASSQIVPGQISNQPQHF. Here the CDR3 DNA reads TGCGCCAGCAGTCAGATCGTACCGGGACAGATTAGCAATCAGCCCCAGCATTTT.

The chain recombines TRBV30 with TRBJ2-7; TRBD1 matches 9 bases. Germline CDR1 reads GTSNPN; CDR2 reads SVGIG (reference sequence). The CDR3 extends over 13 amino acids. After removal of 4 bases from V and 6 bases from J, the junction contained 7 bases not matched to a gene. CDR3 sequence: CAWNRDRDGEQYF. The DNA for the CDR3 is TGTGCCTGGAACCGGGACAGGGACGGCGAGCAGTACTTC.

The rearrangement links TRBV11-3 to TRBJ1-1, with 7 nucleotides matching TRBD1. V lost 6 bases to trimming and J lost 0 bases; unmatched junction nucleotides: 4. Germline V lookup: CDR1 SGHNT, CDR2 YENEEA. This CDR3 spans 14 amino acids. The CDR3 nucleotides are TGTGCCAGCAGTTTCAGGGGGATGAACACTGAAGCTTTCTTT. This codes for CASSFRGMNTEAFF.

The chain employs TRBV18 and TRBJ2-2, with D hard to call. V was pared by 2 bases and J by 1 base, with 11 bases between. This CDR3 has 16 residues. Germline V CDR1 and CDR2: KGHSH, LQKENI. The CDR3 coding sequence is TGTGCCAGCTCACCAGCAGCGAATAGGAACACCGGGGAGCTGTTTTTT. It is translated as CASSPAANRNTGELFF. Based on the CDR3 plus reference TRBV18 and TRBJ2-2, the full variable domain is NAGVMQNPRHLVRRRGQEARLRCSPMKGHSHVYWYRQLPEEGLKFMVYLQKENIIDESGMPKERFSAEFPKEGPSILRIQQVVRGDSAAYFCASSPAANRNTGELFFGEGSRLTVL.

The J gene is TRBJ2-1, the V gene TRBV5-1; 9 bases are a match to TRBD1. The junction had 2 bases not matched to a gene; V was cut back by 4 bases and J by 6 bases. Per germline, CDR1 SGHRS and CDR2 YFSETQ. CDR3 size: 13 residues. The CDR3 is CASSTDRGNEQFF. CDR3 DNA sequence: TGCGCCAGCAGCACGGACAGGGGCAATGAGCAGTTCTTC.

CDR3 bases: TGTGCCAGCAGCCTGGGGACAGGGCTTGCTAACTATGGCTACACCTTC. Its protein product is CASSLGTGLANYGYTF. This chain links TRBV5-5 with TRBJ1-2; 9 nucleotides align to TRBD1. Trimming cost V 4 bases and J 0 bases; bases outside gene matches: 7. Germline-derived CDR1 and CDR2 are SGHKS and YYEKEE (reference sequence). The CDR3 totals 16 residues.

The table lists this clone with a count of one. In DNA, the CDR3 is TGTGCCAGCAGCTTAGCAATCACTGGTATGAACACTGAAGCTTTCTTT. This sequence encodes CASSLAITGMNTEAFF. The chain carries TRBV7-2 and TRBJ1-1; D is undetermined. CDR1 is SGHTA and CDR2 is FQGNSA in the germline V gene. V lost 0 bases and J 0 bases, leaving 11 bases between the germline ends. This CDR3 has 16 residues.

This chain connects TRBV19 to TRBJ1-2; 7 bases align to TRBD1. The CDR3 totals 17 residues. Germline V gene data show CDR1 as LNHDA and CDR2 as SQIVND (reference sequence). Losses at the gene ends were 3 bases for V and 2 bases for J; bases not matched to a gene: 12. CDR3 region: CASSILLMGQPNYGYTF. CDR3 bases: TGTGCCAGTAGTATTTTACTGATGGGACAGCCAAACTATGGCTACACCTTC.

In the case of this clone: Other DNA sequences of this sample code for an identical CDR3. V is TRBV7-2 and J is TRBJ2-3; D is possibly TRBD2 (5 bases). V lost 1 base, J lost 4 bases, and 6 bases lay in between. The CDR3 extends over 13 amino acids. CDR1 and CDR2 from the germline V gene are SGHTA and FQGNSA. CDR3 nucleotide sequence: TGTGCCAGCAGCTTAGGAGGGCCAGATACGCAGTATTTT. Protein sequence: CASSLGGPDTQYF.

This clone was detected only once. The V gene is TRBV5-1, the J gene TRBJ1-4, with 12 nucleotides matching TRBD1. The V segment lost 3 bases and the J segment 7 bases; nucleotides outside the gene matches: 7. The CDR3 contains 16 residues. Germline V gene sequence: CDR1 SGHRS, CDR2 YFSETQ. CDR3 residues: CASSSGDRGRGEKLFF. CDR3 DNA: TGCGCCAGCAGCTCCGGGGACAGGGGGCGGGGTGAAAAACTGTTTTTT.

The rearrangement links TRBV9 to TRBJ1-4, with 9 nucleotides matching TRBD1. The germline CDR1 and CDR2 sequences are SGDLS and YYNGEE. V was pared by 3 bases and J by 5 bases, with 17 bases of the junction left unmatched. This CDR3 has 19 amino acids. The CDR3 nucleotides read TGTGCCAGCAGCGGGGATCCGGGACAGGGATTGGGGATGAATGAAAAACTGTTTTTT. Amino acids: CASSGDPGQGLGMNEKLFF. Full variable domain (missing parts from reference TRBV9 and TRBJ1-4): DSGVTQTPKHLITATGQRVTLRCSPRSGDLSVYWYQQSLDQGLQFLIQYYNGEERAKGNILERFSAQQFPDLHSELNLSSLELGDSALYFCASSGDPGQGLGMNEKLFFGSGTQLSVL.

This clone was seen repeatedly, ten times or more. The genes are TRBV5-8 and TRBJ2-6; possibly TRBD1 for D (5 bases). The germline CDR1 and CDR2 sequences are SGHTS and YDEGEE. This CDR3 is built from 19 residues. The V end lost 0 bases, the J end lost 4 bases, and 20 bases lay between the germline ends. The CDR3 region is CASSLADFLGAPGANVLTF. CDR3 DNA: TGTGCCAGCAGCTTGGCCGATTTTTTAGGGGCGCCAGGGGCCAACGTCCTGACTTTC.

This sequence joins TRBV9 and TRBJ1-4, with TRBD1 matching over 10 bases. CDR3 length equals 18 residues. V lost 7 bases, J lost 3 bases, and 15 bases stayed unmatched. Germline values: CDR1 SGDLS, CDR2 YYNGEE. As DNA, the CDR3 is TGTGCCAGCTCAGACCGCCGGGACAGGGGAGACGCTAATGAAAAACTGTTTTTT. Its protein is CASSDRRDRGDANEKLFF.

The rearrangement uses TRBV3-1 (or the pseudogene TRBV3-2) and TRBJ1-3; D is unresolved. V was clipped by 3 bases and J by 4 bases, with 10 bases between them. The germline V gene has CDR1 LGHDT and CDR2 YNNKEL (reference sequence). The CDR3 contains 14 residues. DNA of the CDR3: TGTGCCAGCAGCCAGACTACTGGGGGAAACACCATATATTTT. Translated: CASSQTTGGNTIYF.

The rearrangement joins TRBV9 to TRBJ2-3, with 10 bases that match TRBD2. After removal of 0 bases from V and 1 base from J, the junction contained 5 bases not matched to a gene. This CDR3 is built from 17 residues. Germline V lookup: CDR1 SGDLS, CDR2 YYNGEE. The CDR3 reads CASSVGLAGAGTDTQYF. The CDR3, as DNA: TGTGCCAGCAGCGTAGGGCTAGCGGGAGCAGGCACAGATACGCAGTATTTT.

CDR3: CASSLTWSSGSSGANVLTF. As DNA, the CDR3 is TGTGCCAGCAGCTTAACGTGGTCTAGCGGGAGCTCTGGGGCCAACGTCCTGACTTTC. The rearrangement uses TRBV7-3 and TRBJ2-6, with 10 nucleotides matching TRBD2. The length of the CDR3 is 19 residues. J was trimmed by 0 bases and V by 0 bases; bases with no gene match: 5. Germline CDR1 SGHTA, CDR2 FQGTGA.